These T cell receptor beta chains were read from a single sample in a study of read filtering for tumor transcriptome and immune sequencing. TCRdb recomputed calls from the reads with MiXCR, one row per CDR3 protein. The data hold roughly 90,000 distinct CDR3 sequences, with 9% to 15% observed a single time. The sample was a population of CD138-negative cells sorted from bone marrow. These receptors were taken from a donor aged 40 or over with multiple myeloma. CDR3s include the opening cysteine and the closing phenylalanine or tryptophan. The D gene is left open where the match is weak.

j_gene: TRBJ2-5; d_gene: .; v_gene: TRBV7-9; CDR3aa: CASSLTGGETQYF
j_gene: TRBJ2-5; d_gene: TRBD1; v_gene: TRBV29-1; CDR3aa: CSVVGQGFGETQYF
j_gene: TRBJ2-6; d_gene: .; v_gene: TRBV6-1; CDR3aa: CASSEGAGARANVLTF
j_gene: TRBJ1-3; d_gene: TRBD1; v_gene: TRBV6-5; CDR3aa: CASSRGQGASGNTIYF
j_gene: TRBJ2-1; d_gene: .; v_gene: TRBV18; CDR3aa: CASSSPTGLHNEQFF
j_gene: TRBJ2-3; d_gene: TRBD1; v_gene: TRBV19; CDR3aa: CASSPRDRGTDTQYF
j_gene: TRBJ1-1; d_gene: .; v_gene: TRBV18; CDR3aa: CARSPTTGGDTEAFF
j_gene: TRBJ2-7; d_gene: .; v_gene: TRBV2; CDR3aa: CATSPGGEQYF
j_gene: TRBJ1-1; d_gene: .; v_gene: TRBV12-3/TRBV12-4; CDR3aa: CASSLVRGSTEAFF
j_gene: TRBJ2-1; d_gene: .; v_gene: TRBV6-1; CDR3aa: CASGRMNDNEQFF
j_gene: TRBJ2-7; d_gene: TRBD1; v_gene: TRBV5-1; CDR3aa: CASSPGTANEQYF
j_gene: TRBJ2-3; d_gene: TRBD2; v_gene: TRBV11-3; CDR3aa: CASSSGLAEADTQYF
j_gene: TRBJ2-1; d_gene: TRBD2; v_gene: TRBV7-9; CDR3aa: CASSLEPSGKYNEQFF
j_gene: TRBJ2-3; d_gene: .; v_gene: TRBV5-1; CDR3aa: CASTNRLGGSDTQYF
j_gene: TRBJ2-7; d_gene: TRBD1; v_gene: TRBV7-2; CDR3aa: CASSQSGQGAYEQYF
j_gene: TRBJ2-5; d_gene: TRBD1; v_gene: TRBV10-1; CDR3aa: CASPGQTKETQYF
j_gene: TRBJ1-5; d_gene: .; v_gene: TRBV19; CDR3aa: CASSPGGERNQPQHF
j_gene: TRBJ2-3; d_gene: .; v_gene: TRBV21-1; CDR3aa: CASSGYTQYF
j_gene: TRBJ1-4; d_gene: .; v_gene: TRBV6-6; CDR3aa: CASSYSPAGREKLFF
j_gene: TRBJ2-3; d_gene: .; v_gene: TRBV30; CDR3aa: CAWSVGLARGRDTQYF
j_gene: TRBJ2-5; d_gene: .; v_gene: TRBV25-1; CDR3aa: CASSDPLRGETQYF
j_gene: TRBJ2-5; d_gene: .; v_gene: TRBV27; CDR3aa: CASKRGPQETQYF
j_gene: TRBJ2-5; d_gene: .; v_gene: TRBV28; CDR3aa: CASSLAGPPGETQYF
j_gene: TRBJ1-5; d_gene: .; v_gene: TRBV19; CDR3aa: CASNSRDSNQPQHF
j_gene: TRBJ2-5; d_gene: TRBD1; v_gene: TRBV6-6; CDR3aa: CASSPGGGETQYF
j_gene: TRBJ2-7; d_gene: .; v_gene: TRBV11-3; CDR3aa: CASSLQGSVQYF
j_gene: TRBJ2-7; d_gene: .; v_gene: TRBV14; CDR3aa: CASSQLPQEQYF
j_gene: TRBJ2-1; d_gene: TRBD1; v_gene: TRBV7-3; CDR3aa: CASSYDRAYYNEQFF
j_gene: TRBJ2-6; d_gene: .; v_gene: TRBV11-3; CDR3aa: CASSLIRVCSGANVLTF
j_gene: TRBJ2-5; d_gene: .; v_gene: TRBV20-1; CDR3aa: CSARTNSAETQYF
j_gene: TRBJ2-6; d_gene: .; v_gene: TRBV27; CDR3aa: CASSLSFRAGANVLTF
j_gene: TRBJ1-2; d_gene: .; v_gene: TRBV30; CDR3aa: CAWVRGTRRHGYTF
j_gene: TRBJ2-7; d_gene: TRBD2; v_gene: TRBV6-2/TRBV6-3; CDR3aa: CASRIAGGSAYEQYF